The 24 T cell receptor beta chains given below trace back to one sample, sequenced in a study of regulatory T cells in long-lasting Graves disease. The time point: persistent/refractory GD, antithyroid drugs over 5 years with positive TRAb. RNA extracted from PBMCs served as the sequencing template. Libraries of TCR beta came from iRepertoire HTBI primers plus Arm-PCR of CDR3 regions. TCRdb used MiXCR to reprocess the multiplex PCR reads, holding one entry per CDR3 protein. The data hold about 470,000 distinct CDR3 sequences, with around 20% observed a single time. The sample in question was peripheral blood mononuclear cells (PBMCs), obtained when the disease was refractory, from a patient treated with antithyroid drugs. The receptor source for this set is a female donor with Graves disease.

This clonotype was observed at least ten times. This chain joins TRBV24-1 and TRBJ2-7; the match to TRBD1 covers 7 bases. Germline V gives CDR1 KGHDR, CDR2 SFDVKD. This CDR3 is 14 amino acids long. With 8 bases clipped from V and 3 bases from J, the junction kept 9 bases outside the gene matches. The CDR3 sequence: CATTEKGALYEQYF. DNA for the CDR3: TGTGCCACCACAGAAAAGGGGGCCCTCTACGAGCAGTACTTC.

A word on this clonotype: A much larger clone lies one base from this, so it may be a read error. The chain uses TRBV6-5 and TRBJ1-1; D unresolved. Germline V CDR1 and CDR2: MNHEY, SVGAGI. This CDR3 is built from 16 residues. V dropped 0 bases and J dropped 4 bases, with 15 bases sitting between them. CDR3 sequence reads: CASSYSSFGRSTEAFF. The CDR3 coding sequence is TGTGCCAGCAGTTACTCGAGTTTTGGTCGGAGCACTGAAGCTTTCTTT.

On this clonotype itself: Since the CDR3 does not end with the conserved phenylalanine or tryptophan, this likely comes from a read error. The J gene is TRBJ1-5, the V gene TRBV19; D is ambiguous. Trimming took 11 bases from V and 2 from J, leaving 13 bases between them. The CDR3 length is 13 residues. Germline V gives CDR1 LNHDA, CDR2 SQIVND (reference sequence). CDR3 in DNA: TGTGCCGCTACTCAGGAGGGCAATCAGCCCCAGCATTTG. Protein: CAATQEGNQPQHL.

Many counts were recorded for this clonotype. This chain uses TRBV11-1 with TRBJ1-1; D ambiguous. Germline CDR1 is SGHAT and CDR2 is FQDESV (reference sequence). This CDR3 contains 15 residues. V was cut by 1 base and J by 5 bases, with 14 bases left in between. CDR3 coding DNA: TGTGCCAGCAGCTTAGAGGCGGCTCTTGGAACTGAAGCTTTCTTT. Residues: CASSLEAALGTEAFF.

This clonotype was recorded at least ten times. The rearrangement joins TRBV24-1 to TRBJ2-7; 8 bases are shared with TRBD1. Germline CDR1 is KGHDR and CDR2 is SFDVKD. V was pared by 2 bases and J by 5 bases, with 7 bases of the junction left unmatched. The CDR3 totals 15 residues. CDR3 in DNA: TGTGCCACCAGTGATTCGTCGACAGGGGTCCACGAGCAGTACTTC. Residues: CATSDSSTGVHEQYF.

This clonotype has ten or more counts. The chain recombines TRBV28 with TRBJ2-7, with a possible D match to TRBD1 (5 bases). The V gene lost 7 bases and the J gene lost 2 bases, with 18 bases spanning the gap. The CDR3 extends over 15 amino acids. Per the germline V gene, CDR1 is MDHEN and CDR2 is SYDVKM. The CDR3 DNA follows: TGTGCCAGCACCAGGGTCCCGGCTGGTGCCTACGAGCAGTACTTC. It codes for CASTRVPAGAYEQYF.

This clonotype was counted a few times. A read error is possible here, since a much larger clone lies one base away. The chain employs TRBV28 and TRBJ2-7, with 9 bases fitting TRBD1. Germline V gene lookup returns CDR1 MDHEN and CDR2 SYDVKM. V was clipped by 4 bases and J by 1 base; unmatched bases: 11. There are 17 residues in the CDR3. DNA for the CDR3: TGTGCCAGCAGTTCTGTCGAAGGGACAGGGATATCCTACGAGCAGTACTTC. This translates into CASSSVEGTGISYEQYF.

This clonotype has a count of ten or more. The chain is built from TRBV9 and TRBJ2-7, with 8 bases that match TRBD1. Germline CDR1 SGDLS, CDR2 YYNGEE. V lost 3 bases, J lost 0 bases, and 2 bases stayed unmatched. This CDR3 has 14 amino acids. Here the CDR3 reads CASSDDRGSYEQYF. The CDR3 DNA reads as TGTGCCAGCAGCGACGACAGGGGCTCCTACGAGCAGTACTTC.

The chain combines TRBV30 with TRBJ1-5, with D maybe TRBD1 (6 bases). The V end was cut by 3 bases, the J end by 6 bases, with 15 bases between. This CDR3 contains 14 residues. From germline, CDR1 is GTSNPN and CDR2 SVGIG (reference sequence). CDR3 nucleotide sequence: TGTGCCTGGAGGGGCCGGGGGGGGCCTCAGCCCCAGCATTTT. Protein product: CAWRGRGGPQPQHF. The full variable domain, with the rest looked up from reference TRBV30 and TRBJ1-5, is SQTIHQWPATLVQPVGSPLSLECTVEGTSNPNLYWYRQAAGRGLQLLFYSVGIGQISSEVPQNLSASRPQDRQFILSSKKLLLSDSGFYLCAWRGRGGPQPQHFGDGTRLSIL.

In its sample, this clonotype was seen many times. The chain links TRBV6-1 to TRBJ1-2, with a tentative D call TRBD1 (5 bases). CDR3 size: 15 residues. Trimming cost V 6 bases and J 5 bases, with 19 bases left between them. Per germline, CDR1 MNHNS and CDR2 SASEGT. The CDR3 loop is CASRTRTGTSYGYTF. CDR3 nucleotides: TGTGCCAGCAGGACGCGGACGGGGACTAGTTATGGCTACACCTTC.

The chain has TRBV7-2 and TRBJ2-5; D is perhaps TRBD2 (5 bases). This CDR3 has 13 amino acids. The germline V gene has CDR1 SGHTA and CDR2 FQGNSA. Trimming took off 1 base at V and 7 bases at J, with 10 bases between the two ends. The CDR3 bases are TGTGCCAGCAGCTTAGTCTCCCGGGGGACCCAGTACTTC. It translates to CASSLVSRGTQYF. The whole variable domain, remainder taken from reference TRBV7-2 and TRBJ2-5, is GAGVSQSPSNKVTEKGKDVELRCDPISGHTALYWYRQSLGQGLEFLIYFQGNSAPDKSGLPSDRFSAERTGGSVSTLTIQRTQQEDSAVYLCASSLVSRGTQYFGPGTRLLVL.

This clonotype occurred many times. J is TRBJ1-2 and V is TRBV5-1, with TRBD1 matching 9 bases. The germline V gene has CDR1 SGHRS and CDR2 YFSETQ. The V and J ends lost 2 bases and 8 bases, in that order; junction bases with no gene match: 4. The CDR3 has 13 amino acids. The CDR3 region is CASSLRTGEGYTF. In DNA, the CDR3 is TGCGCCAGCAGCTTACGGACAGGGGAGGGCTACACCTTC.

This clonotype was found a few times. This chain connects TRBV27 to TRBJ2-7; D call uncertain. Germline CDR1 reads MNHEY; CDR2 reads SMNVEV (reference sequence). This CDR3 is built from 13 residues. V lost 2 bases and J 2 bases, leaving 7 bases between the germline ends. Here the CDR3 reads CASSLLPPYEQYF. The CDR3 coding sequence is TGTGCCAGCAGTTTACTTCCCCCCTACGAGCAGTACTTC.

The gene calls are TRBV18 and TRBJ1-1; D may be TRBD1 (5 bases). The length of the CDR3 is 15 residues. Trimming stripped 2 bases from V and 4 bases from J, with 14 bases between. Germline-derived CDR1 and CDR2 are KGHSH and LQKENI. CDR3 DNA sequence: TGTGCCAGCTCACCAGTGATGACGGGGGGCACTGAAGCTTTCTTT. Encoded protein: CASSPVMTGGTEAFF.

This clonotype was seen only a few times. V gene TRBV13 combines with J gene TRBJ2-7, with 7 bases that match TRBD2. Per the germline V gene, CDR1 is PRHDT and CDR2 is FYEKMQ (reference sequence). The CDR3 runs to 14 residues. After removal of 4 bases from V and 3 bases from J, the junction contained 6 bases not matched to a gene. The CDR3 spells CASSSWGGDYEQYF. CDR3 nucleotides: TGTGCCAGCAGCTCGTGGGGGGGGGACTACGAGCAGTACTTC.

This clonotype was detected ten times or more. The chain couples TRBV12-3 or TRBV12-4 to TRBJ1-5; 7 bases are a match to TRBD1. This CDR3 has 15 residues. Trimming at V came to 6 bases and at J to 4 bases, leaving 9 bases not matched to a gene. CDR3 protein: CASSRRQGDNQPQHF. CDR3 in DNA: TGTGCCAGCAGCCGTAGACAGGGCGATAATCAGCCCCAGCATTTT.

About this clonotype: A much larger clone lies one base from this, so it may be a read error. For the CDR3, the DNA is TGTGCCAGCAGTGATCCGTCAGGGGAAGAGACCCAGTACTTC. Translation: CASSDPSGEETQYF. The chain recombines TRBV27 with TRBJ2-5; maybe TRBD1 (6 bases). V lost 5 bases and J lost 3, with 13 bases in between. The germline V gene has CDR1 MNHEY and CDR2 SMNVEV (reference sequence). The CDR3 consists of 14 residues.

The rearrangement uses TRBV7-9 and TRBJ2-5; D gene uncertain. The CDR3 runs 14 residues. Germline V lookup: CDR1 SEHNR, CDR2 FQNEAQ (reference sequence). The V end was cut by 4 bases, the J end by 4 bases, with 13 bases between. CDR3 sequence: CASSSPDGSETQYF. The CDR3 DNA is TGTGCCAGCAGCTCCCCAGATGGCTCAGAGACCCAGTACTTC.

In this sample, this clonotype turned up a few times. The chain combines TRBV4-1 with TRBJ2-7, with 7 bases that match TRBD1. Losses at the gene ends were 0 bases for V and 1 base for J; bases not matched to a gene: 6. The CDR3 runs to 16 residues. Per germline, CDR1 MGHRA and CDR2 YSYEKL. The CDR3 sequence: CASSQDRGQRSYEQYF. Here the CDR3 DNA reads TGCGCCAGCAGCCAAGATCGGGGACAGAGATCCTACGAGCAGTACTTC.

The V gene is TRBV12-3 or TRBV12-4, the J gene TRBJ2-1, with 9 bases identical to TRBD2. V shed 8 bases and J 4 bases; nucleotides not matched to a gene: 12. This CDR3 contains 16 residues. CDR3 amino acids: CASVIVSGRTYNEQFF. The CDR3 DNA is TGTGCCAGCGTCATCGTCAGCGGGAGGACTTACAATGAGCAGTTCTTC.

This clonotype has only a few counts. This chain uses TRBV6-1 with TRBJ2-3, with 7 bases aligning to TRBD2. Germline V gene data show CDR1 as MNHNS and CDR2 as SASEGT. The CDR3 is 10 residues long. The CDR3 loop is CATNGGTQYF. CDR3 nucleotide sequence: TGTGCAACGAACGGGGGGACGCAGTATTTT.

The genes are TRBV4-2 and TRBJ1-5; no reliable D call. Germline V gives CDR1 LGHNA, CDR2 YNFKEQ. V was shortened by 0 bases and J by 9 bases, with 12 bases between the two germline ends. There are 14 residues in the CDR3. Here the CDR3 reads CASSQDLLILPQHF. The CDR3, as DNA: TGTGCCAGCAGCCAAGATCTTCTCATCCTGCCCCAGCATTTT.

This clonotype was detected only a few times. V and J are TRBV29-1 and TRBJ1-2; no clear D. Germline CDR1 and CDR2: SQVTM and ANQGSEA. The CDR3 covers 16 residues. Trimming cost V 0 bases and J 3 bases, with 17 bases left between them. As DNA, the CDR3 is TGCAGCGTTGAAGATCTGCTAAATGGGCAGTACTATGGCTACACCTTC. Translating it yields CSVEDLLNGQYYGYTF.

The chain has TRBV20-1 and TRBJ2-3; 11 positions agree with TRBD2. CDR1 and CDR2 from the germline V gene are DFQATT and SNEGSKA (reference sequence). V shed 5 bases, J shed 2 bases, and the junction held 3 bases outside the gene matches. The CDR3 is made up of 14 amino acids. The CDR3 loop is CSALTSGNTDTQYF. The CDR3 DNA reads TGCAGTGCTTTGACTAGCGGGAACACAGATACGCAGTATTTT.